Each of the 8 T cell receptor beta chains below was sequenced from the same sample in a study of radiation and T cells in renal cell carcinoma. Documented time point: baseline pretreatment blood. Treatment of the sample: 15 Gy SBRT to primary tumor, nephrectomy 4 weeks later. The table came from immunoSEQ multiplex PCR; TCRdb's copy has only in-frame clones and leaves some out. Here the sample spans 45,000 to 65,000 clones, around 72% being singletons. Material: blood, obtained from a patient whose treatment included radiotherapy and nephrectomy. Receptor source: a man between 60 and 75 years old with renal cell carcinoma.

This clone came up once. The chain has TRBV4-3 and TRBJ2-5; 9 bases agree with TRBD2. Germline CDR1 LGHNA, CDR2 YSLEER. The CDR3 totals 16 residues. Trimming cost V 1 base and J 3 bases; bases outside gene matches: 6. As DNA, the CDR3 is TGCGCCAGCAGCCAAGGACCAGCGGGGGGTGAAGAGACCCAGTACTTC. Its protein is CASSQGPAGGEETQYF.

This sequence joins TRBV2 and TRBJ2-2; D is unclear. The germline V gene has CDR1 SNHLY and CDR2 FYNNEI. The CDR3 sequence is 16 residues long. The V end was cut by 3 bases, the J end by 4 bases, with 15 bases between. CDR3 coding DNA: TGTGCCAGCAGTGAGTCCCCTACATTTTCCACCGGGGAGCTGTTTTTT. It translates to CASSESPTFSTGELFF.

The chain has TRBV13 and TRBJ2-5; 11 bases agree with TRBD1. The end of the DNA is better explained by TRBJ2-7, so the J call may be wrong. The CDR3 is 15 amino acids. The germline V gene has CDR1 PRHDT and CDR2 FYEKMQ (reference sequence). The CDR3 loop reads CASSSPGQGAYEQYF. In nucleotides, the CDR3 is TGTGCCAGCAGCTCTCCGGGACAGGGGGCCTACGAGCAGTACTTC.

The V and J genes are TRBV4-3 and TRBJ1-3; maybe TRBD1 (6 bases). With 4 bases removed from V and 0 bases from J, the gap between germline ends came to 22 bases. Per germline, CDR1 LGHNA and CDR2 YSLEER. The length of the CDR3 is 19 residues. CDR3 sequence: CASSREGARGGSSGNTIYF. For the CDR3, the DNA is TGCGCCAGCAGCCGCGAAGGCGCCAGGGGTGGAAGCTCTGGAAACACCATATATTTT.

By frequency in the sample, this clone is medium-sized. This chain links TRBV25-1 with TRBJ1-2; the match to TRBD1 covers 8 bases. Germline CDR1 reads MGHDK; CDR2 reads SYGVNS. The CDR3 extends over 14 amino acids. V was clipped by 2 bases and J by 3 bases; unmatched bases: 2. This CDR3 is CASSEPQGDYGYTF. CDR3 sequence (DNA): TGTGCCAGCAGTGAACCACAGGGGGACTATGGCTACACCTTC.

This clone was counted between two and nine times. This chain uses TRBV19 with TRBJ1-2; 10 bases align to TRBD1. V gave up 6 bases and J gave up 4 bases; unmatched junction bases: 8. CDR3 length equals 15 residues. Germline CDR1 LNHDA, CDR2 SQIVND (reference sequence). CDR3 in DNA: TGTGCCAGTAGGGCCCCGACAGGGGGCTTCTATGGCTACACCTTC. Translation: CASRAPTGGFYGYTF.

The CDR3 is CASSIFGAPAVYEQYF. The CDR3 coding sequence is TGTGCCAGTAGTATATTTGGGGCGCCCGCCGTCTACGAGCAGTACTTC. This sequence joins TRBV19 and TRBJ2-7; weak D call: TRBD1 (5 bases). CDR3 length: 16 amino acids. Germline V gene data show CDR1 as LNHDA and CDR2 as SQIVND (reference sequence). The V end was cut by 2 bases, the J end by 3 bases, with 17 bases between.

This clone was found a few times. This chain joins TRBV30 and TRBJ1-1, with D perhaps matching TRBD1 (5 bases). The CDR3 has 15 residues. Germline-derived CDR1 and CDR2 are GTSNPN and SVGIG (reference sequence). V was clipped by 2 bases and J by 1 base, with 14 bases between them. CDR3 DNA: TGTGCCTGGAGTTGGGGTAACAGGCAGAACACTGAAGCTTTCTTT. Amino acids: CAWSWGNRQNTEAFF.